Presented here are 14 T cell receptor beta chains from one specimen sequenced in a study of OX40 agonist ivuxolimab in advanced cancers. Profiled with immunoSEQ multiplex PCR; TCRdb holds only in-frame clones, not every one. The data show around 37,000 clones, with roughly 80% seen just once and approximately 21% held by the top ten. Sequenced here: CD4+ or CD8+ T cells sorted from blood, sampled in a trial of the OX40 agonist ivuxolimab. These TCRs come from an adult with an advanced solid tumor such as melanoma, head and neck, liver or kidney cancer.

The rearrangement joins TRBV29-1 to TRBJ1-2; 11 positions agree with TRBD1. Germline CDR1 is SQVTM and CDR2 is ANQGSEA. V shed 5 bases, J shed 8 bases, and the junction held 10 bases outside the gene matches. This CDR3 comprises 14 residues. CDR3 in DNA: TGCAGCGTTAGTATCGGGACAGGGGGTAGGGGCTACACCTTC. It specifies CSVSIGTGGRGYTF.

This chain links TRBV27 with TRBJ2-7; D perhaps matches TRBD1 (6 bases). The germline CDR1 and CDR2 sequences are MNHEY and SMNVEV (reference sequence). Between the trimmed V and J ends, which lost 2 bases and 1 base, there was a span of 12 bases. The CDR3 length is 15 residues. Here the CDR3 reads CASSLKGTPSYEQYF. The CDR3 DNA is TGTGCCAGCAGTTTAAAGGGGACACCTTCCTACGAGCAGTACTTC.

The chain joins TRBV6-5 to TRBJ2-3, with D possibly matching TRBD1 (6 bases). V dropped 5 bases and J dropped 2 bases, with 11 bases sitting between them. This CDR3 spans 14 amino acids. Germline V gene lookup returns CDR1 MNHEY and CDR2 SVGAGI. The CDR3 loop reads CASSKQGYTDTQYF. CDR3 nucleotides: TGTGCCAGCAGTAAACAGGGTTACACAGATACGCAGTATTTT.

The chain uses TRBV6-6 and TRBJ2-1, with TRBD1 matching over 8 bases. Germline CDR1 MNHNY, CDR2 SVGAGI (reference sequence). V dropped 0 bases and J dropped 4; count of bases not matched to a gene: 5. This CDR3 contains 16 residues. CDR3 bases: TGTGCCAGCAGTTACTCTCAGGGGGCGAAGTACAATGAGCAGTTCTTC. This sequence encodes CASSYSQGAKYNEQFF.

The rearrangement links TRBV5-1 to TRBJ2-3; D not resolved. This CDR3 has 13 residues. V was clipped by 4 bases and J by 5 bases, with 11 bases between them. Per the germline V gene, CDR1 is SGHRS and CDR2 is YFSETQ. CDR3 protein: CASSLHPRDTQYF. CDR3 nucleotide sequence: TGCGCCAGCAGCCTGCATCCGAGAGATACGCAGTATTTT.

The chain is built from TRBV7-3 and TRBJ2-2, with TRBD1 matching 7 bases. The germline gives CDR1 SGHTA, CDR2 FQGTGA. Trimming took 2 bases from V and 5 from J; bases not matched to a gene: 5. The CDR3 is 15 amino acids. Written as DNA, the CDR3 is TGTGCCAGCAGCTTACGACAGGGCCCGACCGGGGAGCTGTTTTTT. Encoded protein: CASSLRQGPTGELFF.

This clone was detected once. The genes are TRBV7-2 and TRBJ1-1, with TRBD1 identical over 7 bases. V lost 5 bases, J lost 4 bases, and 4 bases stayed unmatched. Germline V gene data show CDR1 as SGHTA and CDR2 as FQGNSA. The CDR3 covers 13 residues. The CDR3 region is CASSQTGSTEAFF. The CDR3, as DNA: TGTGCCAGCAGCCAGACAGGGAGCACTGAAGCTTTCTTT. Full variable domain (rest looked up from reference TRBV7-2 and TRBJ1-1): GAGVSQSPSNKVTEKGKDVELRCDPISGHTALYWYRQSLGQGLEFLIYFQGNSAPDKSGLPSDRFSAERTGGSVSTLTIQRTQQEDSAVYLCASSQTGSTEAFFGQGTRLTVV.

J is TRBJ1-2 and V is TRBV2; D remains ambiguous. Germline V lookup: CDR1 SNHLY, CDR2 FYNNEI. V gave up 6 bases and J gave up 0 bases, with 11 bases separating them. CDR3 length: 14 amino acids. The CDR3 loop is CASRKTDTNYGYTF. In DNA form, the CDR3 reads TGTGCCAGCAGGAAGACGGATACTAACTATGGCTACACCTTC.

This CDR3 is CAWKFNRGPNTIYF. The CDR3 coding sequence is TGTGCCTGGAAATTCAACAGGGGACCAAACACCATATATTTT. This chain connects TRBV30 to TRBJ1-3; 7 nucleotides align to TRBD1. Germline CDR1 GTSNPN, CDR2 SVGIG (reference sequence). V shed 4 bases, J shed 6 bases, and the junction held 9 bases outside the gene matches. This CDR3 is 14 amino acids long.

In the case of this clone: A much larger clone lies one base from this, so it may be a read error. The same CDR3 also results from other DNA sequences found in this sample. The chain recombines TRBV2 with TRBJ1-2; perhaps TRBD1 as D (5 bases). The germline V gene encodes CDR1 SNHLY and CDR2 FYNNEI. This CDR3 is built from 14 residues. Trimming stripped 0 bases from V and 8 bases from J, with 13 bases between. This CDR3 is CASSEARNRDGYTF. The CDR3 DNA reads as TGTGCCAGCAGTGAAGCGCGCAATAGGGACGGCTACACCTTC.

A few counts support this clone. This chain connects TRBV7-6 to TRBJ1-4; tentative D call: TRBD1 (6 bases). This CDR3 is built from 15 residues. With 5 bases removed from V and 7 bases from J, the gap between germline ends came to 17 bases. CDR1 is SGHVS, CDR2 FNYEAQ, per germline. The CDR3: CASSEGGLLAEKLFF. In nucleotides, the CDR3 is TGTGCCAGCAGCGAAGGGGGGTTATTAGCTGAAAAACTGTTTTTT. Full variable domain (outside the CDR3, taken from reference TRBV7-6 and TRBJ1-4): GAGVSQSPRYKVTKRGQDVALRCDPISGHVSLYWYRQALGQGPEFLTYFNYEAQQDKSGLPNDRFSAERPEGSISTLTIQRTEQRDSAMYRCASSEGGLLAEKLFFGSGTQLSVL.

The chain is built from TRBV11-2 and TRBJ2-7; no reliable D call. Germline V CDR1 and CDR2: SGHAT, FQNNGV. The CDR3 is made up of 13 amino acids. V was trimmed by 1 base and J by 9 bases, leaving 13 bases between them. Here the CDR3 DNA reads TGTGCCAGCAGCTTAGTTGGGCAAAACGGGCAGTACTTC. This gives the protein CASSLVGQNGQYF. Using reference TRBV11-2 and TRBJ2-7 for the parts outside the CDR3, the full variable domain is EAGVAQSPRYKIIEKRQSVAFWCNPISGHATLYWYQQILGQGPKLLIQFQNNGVVDDSQLPKDRFSAERLKGVDSTLKIQPAKLEDSAVYLCASSLVGQNGQYFGPGTRLTVT.

The chain is built from TRBV10-3 and TRBJ1-2; D gene unclear. Trimming took 7 bases from V and 2 from J, leaving 11 bases between them. CDR3 length: 13 residues. Germline V gene data show CDR1 as ENHRY and CDR2 as SYGVKD. CDR3 residues: CAIIKGENYGYTF. CDR3 coding DNA: TGTGCCATCATCAAGGGTGAAAACTATGGCTACACCTTC.

The genes are TRBV25-1 and TRBJ1-2; D is possibly TRBD1 (6 bases). CDR3 length: 13 residues. CDR1 MGHDK and CDR2 SYGVNS come from the germline V gene. The V gene lost 2 bases and the J gene lost 4 bases, with 8 bases spanning the gap. The DNA for the CDR3 is TGTGCCAGCAGTGAAGGGACATTCTATGGCTACACCTTC. Its translation is CASSEGTFYGYTF.